Sequencing of this TCR beta chain was carried out in a study of cytomegalovirus exposure and HLA in healthy donors. Whole-study results and caveats: In vitro testing confirmed a few CMV-associated chains as specific for CMV antigens.

In regard to this clone: Antigen unknown.

V was pared by 3 bases and J by 5 bases, with 7 bases of the junction left unmatched. This CDR3 has 17 amino acids. Germline CDR1 reads SGHRS; CDR2 reads YFSETQ. 60 Vbeta and 13 Jbeta primers were used in PCR. Using immunoSEQ multiplex PCR, the repertoire was profiled, and TCRdb retains in-frame clones only, with some absent. The sample yields some 150,000 clones, roughly 78% seen once. This receptor was obtained from a man in his forties or fifties in good health and CMV-seropositive. The genes are TRBV5-1 and TRBJ2-3; TRBD2 matches at 15 bases. Sequenced input: PBMCs. The DNA for the CDR3 is TGCGCCAGCAGCTCAGGACTAGCGGGAGGGCCGGGAGATACGCAGTATTTT. It yields the protein CASSSGLAGGPGDTQYF.